These 11 T cell receptor beta chains were all obtained from the same sample, sequenced in a study of shared clonotypes between healthy human individuals. Clones were sequenced by immunoSEQ multiplex PCR, and TCRdb holds only the in-frame ones, with some missing. The sample consists of millions of clones, about 92% of them appearing once. What was sequenced was naive CD4+ T cells sorted from blood. Subset defined: CD45RA+ positively selected. The receptors come from a man aged 18-30 years in good health.

The chain uses TRBV6-5 and TRBJ2-3, with D possibly being TRBD1 (5 bases). This CDR3 region has 11 residues. Trimming cost V 9 bases and J 5 bases, with 9 bases left between them. Germline V gene lookup returns CDR1 MNHEY and CDR2 SVGAGI. The CDR3 spells CASCRGDTQYF. The CDR3 coding sequence is TGTGCCAGTTGTAGGGGAGATACGCAGTATTTT.

The gene calls are TRBV7-6 and TRBJ2-5, with D tentatively TRBD1 (6 bases). V shed 4 bases and J shed 4 bases, with 13 bases lying between them. This CDR3 contains 14 residues. Germline CDR1 SGHVS, CDR2 FNYEAQ. CDR3 region: CASSSQGIGETQYF. The CDR3 DNA reads TGTGCCAGCAGCTCACAGGGAATCGGAGAGACCCAGTACTTC.

This rearrangement joins TRBV6-1 to TRBJ2-7, with 8 bases aligning to TRBD1. CDR3 size: 15 residues. Germline assignment: CDR1 MNHNS and CDR2 SASEGT. V dropped 6 bases and J dropped 1; count of bases not matched to a gene: 8. DNA for the CDR3: TGTGCCAGCAGCCTAGAGGACAGGGTTTCCTACGAGCAGTACTTC. Translated, it gives CASSLEDRVSYEQYF.

The J gene is TRBJ2-7, the V gene TRBV27; 9 bases agree with TRBD1. V lost 5 bases and J lost 3; bases outside the gene matches: 20. The CDR3 loop spans 19 amino acids. CDR1 and CDR2 from the germline V gene are MNHEY and SMNVEV (reference sequence). CDR3 in amino acids: CASSVAIPGTGFRGYEQYF. The CDR3 coding sequence is TGTGCCAGCAGTGTAGCTATCCCCGGGACAGGGTTCCGAGGCTACGAGCAGTACTTC.

The V call is TRBV6-5, the J call TRBJ2-1; D is unresolved. The germline CDR1 and CDR2 sequences are MNHEY and SVGAGI. The CDR3 totals 16 residues. V lost 3 bases and J lost 0, with 12 bases in between. The CDR3, as DNA: TGTGCCAGCAGTTATGGGGTCCATAGCTCCTACAATGAGCAGTTCTTC. Translation: CASSYGVHSSYNEQFF.

This clone was recorded once. The gene calls are TRBV6-5 and TRBJ1-6, with 7 bases matching TRBD1. Germline CDR1 MNHEY, CDR2 SVGAGI. The length of the CDR3 is 16 residues. V shed 3 bases, J shed 6 bases, and the junction held 8 bases outside the gene matches. The CDR3 region has the DNA TGTGCCAGCAGTTATATCGGGACAGCGGCTAATTCACCCCTCCACTTT. The encoded protein is CASSYIGTAANSPLHF.

The chain is built from TRBV5-6 and TRBJ2-3; no firm D call. The CDR3 covers 14 residues. Germline V gives CDR1 SGHDT, CDR2 YYEEEE. Trimming stripped 6 bases from V and 4 bases from J, with 15 bases between. Written as DNA, the CDR3 is TGTGCCAGCACCTGGGCACTAAGGCCAGATACGCAGTATTTT. Amino acid sequence: CASTWALRPDTQYF.

V usage is TRBV6-5 and J usage is TRBJ1-3; no definite D call. There are 15 residues in the CDR3. The V gene's germline CDR1 is MNHEY and CDR2 SVGAGI. Trimming stripped 2 bases from V and 0 bases from J, with 8 bases between. For the CDR3, the DNA is TGTGCCAGCAGTTACACCCAGAGCTCTGGAAACACCATATATTTT. Residues: CASSYTQSSGNTIYF.

The chain employs TRBV7-2 and TRBJ2-1, with D uncertain. V was clipped by 5 bases and J by 8 bases, with 13 bases between them. The CDR3 loop spans 13 amino acids. CDR1 and CDR2 from the germline V gene are SGHTA and FQGNSA. This CDR3 reads CASSLPNFYEQFF. CDR3 sequence (DNA): TGTGCCAGCAGCCTGCCTAATTTCTATGAGCAGTTCTTC. The variable domain in full, completed from reference TRBV7-2 and TRBJ2-1, reads GAGVSQSPSNKVTEKGKDVELRCDPISGHTALYWYRQSLGQGLEFLIYFQGNSAPDKSGLPSDRFSAERTGGSVSTLTIQRTQQEDSAVYLCASSLPNFYEQFFGPGTRLTVL.

V and J are TRBV7-2 and TRBJ2-3, with 12 bases that match TRBD2. Germline V CDR1 and CDR2: SGHTA, FQGNSA. After removal of 5 bases from V and 6 bases from J, the junction contained 15 bases not matched to a gene. This CDR3 has 18 residues. In DNA form, the CDR3 reads TGTGCCAGCAGCCGCGCCTCGACACTAGCGGGAGGTACCGATACGCAGTATTTT. It yields the protein CASSRASTLAGGTDTQYF.

The chain links TRBV5-6 to TRBJ2-5; 8 bases align to TRBD2. This CDR3 has 15 residues. The J segment lost 4 bases and the V segment lost 1 base, leaving 6 bases of the junction unmatched. CDR1 and CDR2 from the germline V gene are SGHDT and YYEEEE. The CDR3 protein is CASSLFLSGTETQYF. Here the CDR3 DNA reads TGTGCCAGCAGCTTGTTCCTTAGCGGGACAGAGACCCAGTACTTC. Combining the CDR3 with reference TRBV5-6 and TRBJ2-5 gives the whole variable domain DAGVTQSPTHLIKTRGQQVTLRCSPKSGHDTVSWYQQALGQGPQFIFQYYEEEERQRGNFPDRFSGHQFPNYSSELNVNALLLGDSALYLCASSLFLSGTETQYFGPGTRLLVL.